This passage covers 11 T cell receptor beta chains from one sample sequenced in a study of shared clonotypes between healthy human individuals. Using immunoSEQ multiplex PCR, the repertoire was profiled, and TCRdb retains in-frame clones only, with some absent. The sample has more than 2 million clones, 90% to 96% seen once. The sample taken for sequencing was naive CD4+ T cells sorted from blood. Noted subset: CD45RA+ positively selected. The receptors shown here come from a man between 18 and 29 years old in good health.

V usage is TRBV7-2 and J usage is TRBJ1-1, with D uncertain. CDR3 size: 14 residues. Germline CDR1 is SGHTA and CDR2 is FQGNSA. V lost 5 bases, J lost 2 bases, and 12 bases lay in between. CDR3 DNA sequence: TGTGCCAGCAGCCCGTGGGGTTTAAACACTGAAGCTTTCTTT. Translated: CASSPWGLNTEAFF.

Only one count was recorded for this clone. CDR3 sequence (DNA): TGTGCCAGCAGCTATTCACCGGGACAGGGAGTAGAGACCCAGTACTTC. It specifies CASSYSPGQGVETQYF. V is TRBV11-2 and J is TRBJ2-5, with 9 bases aligning to TRBD1. The V segment lost 4 bases and the J segment 4 bases; nucleotides outside the gene matches: 10. This CDR3 is built from 16 residues. The V gene's germline CDR1 is SGHAT and CDR2 FQNNGV.

V usage is TRBV29-1 and J usage is TRBJ1-1, with D unresolved. Germline CDR1 reads SQVTM; CDR2 reads ANQGSEA. The CDR3 spans 11 residues. V dropped 7 bases and J dropped 0 bases, with 6 bases sitting between them. DNA for the CDR3: TGCAGCGCCACGATGAACACTGAAGCTTTCTTT. This gives the protein CSATMNTEAFF.

To note about this clone: The sample contains more than one DNA sequence encoding this CDR3. V and J are TRBV19 and TRBJ2-2; 7 nucleotides match TRBD1. The CDR3 loop spans 15 amino acids. Germline CDR1 reads LNHDA; CDR2 reads SQIVND (reference sequence). V gave up 4 bases and J gave up 2 bases; unmatched junction bases: 4. Here the CDR3 reads CASSKGQLNTGELFF. CDR3 nucleotides: TGTGCCAGTAGTAAGGGACAGCTAAACACCGGGGAGCTGTTTTTT.

About this clone itself: Other DNA sequences in the sample encode the same CDR3. The genes are TRBV6-1 and TRBJ2-7; D unclear. CDR3 length equals 12 residues. With 2 bases removed from V and 3 bases from J, the gap between germline ends came to 5 bases. Looked up from germline, CDR1 is MNHNS and CDR2 is SASEGT. CDR3 residues: CASSETVYEQYF. The CDR3 DNA follows: TGTGCCAGCAGTGAAACCGTCTACGAGCAGTACTTC.

J is TRBJ2-2 and V is TRBV7-3; D not resolved. This CDR3 has 12 residues. V gave up 5 bases and J gave up 6 bases, with 7 bases separating them. Germline V gene sequence: CDR1 SGHTA, CDR2 FQGTGA. CDR3 sequence reads: CASSPQSGELFF. The CDR3 DNA is TGTGCCAGCAGCCCTCAATCCGGGGAGCTGTTTTTT.

This chain joins TRBV10-3 and TRBJ1-6, with 10 bases identical to TRBD1. V lost 5 bases, J lost 4 bases, and 14 bases stayed unmatched. Germline values: CDR1 ENHRY, CDR2 SYGVKD. The CDR3 length is 19 residues. The CDR3 loop is CAISQYPGQGLGYNSPLHF. The DNA of the CDR3 is TGTGCCATCAGTCAATATCCGGGACAGGGGTTGGGTTATAATTCACCCCTCCACTTT.

V gene TRBV9 combines with J gene TRBJ2-1, with 9 bases identical to TRBD2. V gave up 4 bases and J gave up 7 bases; unmatched junction bases: 9. There are 15 residues in the CDR3. In germline, CDR1 is SGDLS, CDR2 YYNGEE. The CDR3 sequence is CASSSIAGGLNEQFF. The CDR3 region has the DNA TGTGCCAGCAGCTCCATCGCGGGGGGGCTAAATGAGCAGTTCTTC.

Details on this clone: Other DNA variants within this sample encode the same CDR3. J is TRBJ2-7 and V is TRBV5-1; a weak D match, TRBD1 (6 bases). With 0 bases removed from V and 5 bases from J, the gap between germline ends came to 12 bases. CDR3 length: 14 amino acids. Per germline, CDR1 SGHRS and CDR2 YFSETQ. The CDR3, as DNA: TGCGCCAGCAGCTTGGGGCAGGGGCTAAACGAGCAGTACTTC. It is translated as CASSLGQGLNEQYF. The variable domain in full, with the rest retrieved from reference TRBV5-1 and TRBJ2-7, is KAGVTQTPRYLIKTRGQQVTLSCSPISGHRSVSWYQQTPGQGLQFLFEYFSETQRNKGNFPGRFSGRQFSNSRSEMNVSTLELGDSALYLCASSLGQGLNEQYFGPGTRLTVT.

This chain connects TRBV6-5 to TRBJ2-7; D is unresolved. The V and J ends lost 5 bases and 7 bases respectively, with 18 bases between them. Per germline, CDR1 MNHEY and CDR2 SVGAGI. The CDR3 contains 14 residues. The CDR3 region has the DNA TGTGCCAGCAGTATGGGGAATATTTGGAGTGAGCAGTACTTC. This sequence encodes CASSMGNIWSEQYF.

The rearrangement links TRBV23-1 to TRBJ1-3, with TRBD1 as a possible D gene (5 bases). TRBV23-1 is an ORF for which the function is uncertain. V dropped 4 bases and J dropped 4 bases, with 17 bases sitting between them. The CDR3 has 16 amino acids. CDR3 amino acids: CASSPQVPPSGNTIYF. The CDR3 region has the DNA TGCGCCAGCAGTCCACAGGTGCCTCCCTCGGGAAACACCATATATTTT.